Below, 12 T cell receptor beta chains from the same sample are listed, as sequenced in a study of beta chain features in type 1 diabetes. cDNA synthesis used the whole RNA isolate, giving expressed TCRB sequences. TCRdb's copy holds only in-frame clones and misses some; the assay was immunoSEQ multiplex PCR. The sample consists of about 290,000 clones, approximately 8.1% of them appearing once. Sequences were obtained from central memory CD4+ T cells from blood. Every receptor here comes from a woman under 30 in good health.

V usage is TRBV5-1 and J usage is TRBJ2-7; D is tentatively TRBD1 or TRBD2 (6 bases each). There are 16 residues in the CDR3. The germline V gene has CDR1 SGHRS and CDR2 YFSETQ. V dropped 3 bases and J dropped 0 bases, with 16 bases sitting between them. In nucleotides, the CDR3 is TGCGCCAGCAGCTACAAAGGAGGGGGGAACTCCTACGAGCAGTACTTC. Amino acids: CASSYKGGGNSYEQYF.

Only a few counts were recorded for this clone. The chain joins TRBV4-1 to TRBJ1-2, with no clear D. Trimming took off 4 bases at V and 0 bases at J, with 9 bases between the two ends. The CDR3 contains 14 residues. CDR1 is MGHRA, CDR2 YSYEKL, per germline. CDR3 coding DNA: TGCGCCAGCAGCCTTGGCAGCTCTAACTATGGCTACACCTTC. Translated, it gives CASSLGSSNYGYTF.

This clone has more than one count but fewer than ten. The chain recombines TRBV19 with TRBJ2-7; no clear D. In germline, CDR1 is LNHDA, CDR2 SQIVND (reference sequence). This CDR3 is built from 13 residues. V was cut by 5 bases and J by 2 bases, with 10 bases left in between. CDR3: CASSRQRAYEQYF. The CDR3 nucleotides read TGTGCCAGTAGTCGACAAAGGGCCTACGAGCAGTACTTC.

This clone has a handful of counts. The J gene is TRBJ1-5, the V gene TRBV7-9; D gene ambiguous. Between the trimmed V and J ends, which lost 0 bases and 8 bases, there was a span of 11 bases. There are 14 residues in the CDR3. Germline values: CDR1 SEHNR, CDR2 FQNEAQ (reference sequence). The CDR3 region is CASSLAGGVEPQHF. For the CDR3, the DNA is TGTGCCAGCAGCTTAGCTGGCGGCGTCGAGCCCCAGCATTTT.

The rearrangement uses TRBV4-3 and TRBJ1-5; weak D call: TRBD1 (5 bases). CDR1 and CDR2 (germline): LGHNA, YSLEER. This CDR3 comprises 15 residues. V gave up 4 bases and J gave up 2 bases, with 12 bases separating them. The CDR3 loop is CASSRESGGNQPQHF. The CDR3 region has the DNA TGCGCCAGCAGCCGAGAATCGGGGGGCAATCAGCCCCAGCATTTT.

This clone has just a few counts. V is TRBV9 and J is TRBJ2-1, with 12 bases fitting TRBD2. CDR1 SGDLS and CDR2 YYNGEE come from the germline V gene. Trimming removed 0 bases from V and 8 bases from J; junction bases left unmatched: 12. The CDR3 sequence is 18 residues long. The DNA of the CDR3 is TGTGCCAGCAGCGTAGGCCCCAGACTAGCGGGGGCTTCGGATGAGCAGTTCTTC. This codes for CASSVGPRLAGASDEQFF.

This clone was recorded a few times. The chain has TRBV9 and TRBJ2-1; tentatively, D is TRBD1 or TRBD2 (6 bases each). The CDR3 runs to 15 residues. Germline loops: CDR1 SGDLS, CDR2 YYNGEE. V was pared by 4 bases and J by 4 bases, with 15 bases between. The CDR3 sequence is CASSQFRGPYNEQFF. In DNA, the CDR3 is TGTGCCAGCAGCCAATTTCGGGGGCCGTACAATGAGCAGTTCTTC.

The CDR3 region has the DNA TGCGCCAGCAGACAGGAGCTCTACAATGAGCAGTTCTTC. Its protein product is CASRQELYNEQFF. The rearrangement links TRBV5-1 to TRBJ2-1; perhaps TRBD1 as D (5 bases). V was shortened by 5 bases and J by 3 bases, with 9 bases between the two germline ends. The CDR3 has 13 amino acids. In germline, CDR1 is SGHRS, CDR2 YFSETQ.

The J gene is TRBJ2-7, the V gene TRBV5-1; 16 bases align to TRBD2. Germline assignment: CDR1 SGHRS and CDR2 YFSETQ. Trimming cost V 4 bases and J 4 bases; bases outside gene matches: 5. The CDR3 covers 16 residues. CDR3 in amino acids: CASSAGTSGRAYEQYF. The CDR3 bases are TGCGCCAGCAGCGCCGGGACTAGCGGGAGGGCGTACGAGCAGTACTTC. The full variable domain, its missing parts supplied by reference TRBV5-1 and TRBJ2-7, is KAGVTQTPRYLIKTRGQQVTLSCSPISGHRSVSWYQQTPGQGLQFLFEYFSETQRNKGNFPGRFSGRQFSNSRSEMNVSTLELGDSALYLCASSAGTSGRAYEQYFGPGTRLTVT.

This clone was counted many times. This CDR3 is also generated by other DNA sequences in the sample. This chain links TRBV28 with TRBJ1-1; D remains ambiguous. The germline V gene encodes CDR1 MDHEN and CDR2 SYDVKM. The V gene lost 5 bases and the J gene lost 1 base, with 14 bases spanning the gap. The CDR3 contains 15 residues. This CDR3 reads CASSPPGRGNTEAFF. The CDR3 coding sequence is TGTGCCAGCAGTCCCCCGGGGAGAGGGAACACTGAAGCTTTCTTT.

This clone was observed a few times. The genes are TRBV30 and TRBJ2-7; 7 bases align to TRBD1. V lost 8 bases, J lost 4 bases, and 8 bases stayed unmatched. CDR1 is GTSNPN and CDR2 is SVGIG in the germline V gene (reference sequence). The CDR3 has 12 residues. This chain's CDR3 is CAGTTGIYEQYF. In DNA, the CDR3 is TGTGCCGGAACGACAGGGATTTACGAGCAGTACTTC.

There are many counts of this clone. For the CDR3, the DNA is TGTGCCAGCAGCTTAGTCATGCGCTCTGGAAACACCATATATTTT. Translation gives CASSLVMRSGNTIYF. The chain employs TRBV7-2 and TRBJ1-3; no firm D call. CDR3 length equals 15 residues. The germline V and J ends were trimmed by 1 base and 0 bases, with 7 bases remaining between them. Germline CDR1 is SGHTA and CDR2 is FQGNSA.